This T cell receptor (beta chain) appears in the sequencing data of a study of shared clonotypes between healthy human individuals. Authors' data handling: Filtering differed because ImmunoSEQ produced junction-only sequences that carried no quality scores. Measured with immunoSEQ multiplex PCR; TCRdb has only the in-frame clones, and not every one. The V and J calls and clone size come from that table; D and trimming were worked out from the DNA. The sample lists 950,000 to 1,200,000 clones, 60% to 85% occurring once. Recent acute infections and vaccinations were absent in the healthy HIV-negative adult donors. Deletions cut 6 bases from V and 5 bases from J, with 15 bases between. Germline CDR1 SGHNT, CDR2 YYREEE (reference sequence). This CDR3 is 14 amino acids long. Points from the study as a whole: The naive CD4 repertoires of a few donors were compared, and around 5.1% of clonotypes were shared.

A remark on this clone: No antigen is known for it.

The material sequenced was memory CD4+ T cells from PBMCs. As for subset: CD45RA-negative fraction. This sequence joins TRBV5-4 and TRBJ2-1; D uncertain. This TCR was sampled from a young man in good health. Some clones in this sample may be carry-over from other donors' samples. The CDR3 sequence: CASKPSLYDNEQFF. The CDR3 nucleotides read TGTGCCAGCAAACCGTCACTCTATGACAATGAGCAGTTCTTC.